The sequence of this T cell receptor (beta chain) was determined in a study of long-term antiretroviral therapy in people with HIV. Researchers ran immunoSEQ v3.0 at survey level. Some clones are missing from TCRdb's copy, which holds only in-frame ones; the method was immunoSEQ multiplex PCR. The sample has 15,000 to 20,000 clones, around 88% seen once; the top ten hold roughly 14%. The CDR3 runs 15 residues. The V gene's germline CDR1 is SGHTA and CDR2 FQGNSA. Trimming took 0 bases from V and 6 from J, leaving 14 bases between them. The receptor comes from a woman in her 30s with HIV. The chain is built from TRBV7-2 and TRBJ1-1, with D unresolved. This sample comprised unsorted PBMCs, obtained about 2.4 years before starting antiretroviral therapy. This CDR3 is CASSLAARPGAEAFF. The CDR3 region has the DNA TGTGCCAGCAGCTTAGCGGCGAGGCCTGGGGCTGAAGCTTTCTTT.